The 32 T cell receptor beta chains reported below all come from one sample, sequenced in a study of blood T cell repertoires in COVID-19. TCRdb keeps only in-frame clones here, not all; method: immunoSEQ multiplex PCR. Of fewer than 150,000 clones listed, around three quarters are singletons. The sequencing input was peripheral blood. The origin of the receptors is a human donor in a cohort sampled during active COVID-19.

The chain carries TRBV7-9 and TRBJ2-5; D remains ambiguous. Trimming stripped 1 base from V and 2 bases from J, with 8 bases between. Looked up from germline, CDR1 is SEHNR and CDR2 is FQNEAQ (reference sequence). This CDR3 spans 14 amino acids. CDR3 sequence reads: CASSLGSGQETQYF. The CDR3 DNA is TGTGCCAGCAGCTTAGGGTCAGGACAAGAGACCCAGTACTTC. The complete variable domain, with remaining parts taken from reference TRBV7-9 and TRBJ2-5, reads DTGVSQNPRHKITKRGQNVTFRCDPISEHNRLYWYRQTLGQGPEFLTYFQNEAQLEKSRLLSDRFSAERPKGSFSTLEIQRTEQGDSAMYLCASSLGSGQETQYFGPGTRLLVL.

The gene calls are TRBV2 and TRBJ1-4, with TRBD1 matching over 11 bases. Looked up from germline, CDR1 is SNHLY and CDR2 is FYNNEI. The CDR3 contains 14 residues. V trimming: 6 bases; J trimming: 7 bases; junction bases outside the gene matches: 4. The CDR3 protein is CASSEDRGLEKLFF. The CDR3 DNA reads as TGTGCCAGCAGCGAGGACAGGGGGCTTGAAAAACTGTTTTTT.

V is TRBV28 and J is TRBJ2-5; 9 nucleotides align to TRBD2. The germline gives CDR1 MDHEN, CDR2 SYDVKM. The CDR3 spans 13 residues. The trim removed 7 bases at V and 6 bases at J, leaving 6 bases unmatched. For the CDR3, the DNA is TGTGCCAGCACCGCGGGGGGGATAAAGACCCAGTACTTC. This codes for CASTAGGIKTQYF. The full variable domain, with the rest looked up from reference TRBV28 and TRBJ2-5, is DVKVTQSSRYLVKRTGEKVFLECVQDMDHENMFWYRQDPGLGLRLIYFSYDVKMKEKGDIPEGYSVSREKKERFSLILESASTNQTSMYLCASTAGGIKTQYFGPGTRLLVL.

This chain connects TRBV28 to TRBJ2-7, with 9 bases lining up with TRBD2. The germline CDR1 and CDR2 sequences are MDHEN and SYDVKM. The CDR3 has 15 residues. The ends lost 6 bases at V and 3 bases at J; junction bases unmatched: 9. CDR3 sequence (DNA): TGTGCCAGCAGAGGCGGGGGGGAAAGCGGCTACGAGCAGTACTTC. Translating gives CASRGGGESGYEQYF.

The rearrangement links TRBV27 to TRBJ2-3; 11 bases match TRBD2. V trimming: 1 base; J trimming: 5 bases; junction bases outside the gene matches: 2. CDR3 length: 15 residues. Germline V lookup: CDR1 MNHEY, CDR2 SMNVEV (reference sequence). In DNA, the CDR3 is TGTGCCAGCAGTTTATTAGCGGGGGGGCAAGATACGCAGTATTTT. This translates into CASSLLAGGQDTQYF.

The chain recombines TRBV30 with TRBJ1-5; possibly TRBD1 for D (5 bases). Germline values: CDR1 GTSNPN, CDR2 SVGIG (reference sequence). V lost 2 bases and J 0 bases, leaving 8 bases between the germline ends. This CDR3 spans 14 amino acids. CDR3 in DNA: TGTGCCTGGAGTAGGGGAAGTAGCAATCAGCCCCAGCATTTT. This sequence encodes CAWSRGSSNQPQHF. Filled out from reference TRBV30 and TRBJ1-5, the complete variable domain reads SQTIHQWPATLVQPVGSPLSLECTVEGTSNPNLYWYRQAAGRGLQLLFYSVGIGQISSEVPQNLSASRPQDRQFILSSKKLLLSDSGFYLCAWSRGSSNQPQHFGDGTRLSIL.

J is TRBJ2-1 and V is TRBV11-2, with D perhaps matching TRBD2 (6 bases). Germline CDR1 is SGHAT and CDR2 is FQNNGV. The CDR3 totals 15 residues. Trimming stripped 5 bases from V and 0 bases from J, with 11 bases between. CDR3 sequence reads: CASSPGGSSYNEQFF. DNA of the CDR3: TGTGCCAGCAGCCCCGGGGGTAGCTCCTACAATGAGCAGTTCTTC.

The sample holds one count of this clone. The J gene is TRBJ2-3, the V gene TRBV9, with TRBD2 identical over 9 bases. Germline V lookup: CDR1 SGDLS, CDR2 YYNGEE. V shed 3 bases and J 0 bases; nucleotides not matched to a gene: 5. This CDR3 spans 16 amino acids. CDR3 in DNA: TGTGCCAGCAGCGGCCTTAGCGGGAGAAGCACAGATACGCAGTATTTT. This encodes CASSGLSGRSTDTQYF.

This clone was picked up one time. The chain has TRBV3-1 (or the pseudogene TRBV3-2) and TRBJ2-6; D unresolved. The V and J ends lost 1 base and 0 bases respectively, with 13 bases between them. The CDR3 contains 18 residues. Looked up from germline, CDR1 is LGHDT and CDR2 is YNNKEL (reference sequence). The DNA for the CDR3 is TGTGCCAGCAGCCAAGTCCCGGGTGCCAGCTCTGGGGCCAACGTCCTGACTTTC. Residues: CASSQVPGASSGANVLTF.

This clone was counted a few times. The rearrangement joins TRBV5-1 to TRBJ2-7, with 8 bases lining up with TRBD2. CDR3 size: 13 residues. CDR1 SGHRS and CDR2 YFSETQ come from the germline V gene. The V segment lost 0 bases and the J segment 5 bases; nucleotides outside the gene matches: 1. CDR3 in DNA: TGCGCCAGCAGCTTGGCCGGGGGGGACGAGCAGTACTTC. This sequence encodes CASSLAGGDEQYF. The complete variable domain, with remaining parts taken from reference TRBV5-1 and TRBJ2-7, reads KAGVTQTPRYLIKTRGQQVTLSCSPISGHRSVSWYQQTPGQGLQFLFEYFSETQRNKGNFPGRFSGRQFSNSRSEMNVSTLELGDSALYLCASSLAGGDEQYFGPGTRLTVT.

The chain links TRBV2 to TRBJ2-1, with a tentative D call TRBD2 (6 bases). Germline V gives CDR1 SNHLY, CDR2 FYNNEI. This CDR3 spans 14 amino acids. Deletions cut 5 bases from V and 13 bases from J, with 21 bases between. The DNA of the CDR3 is TGTGCCAGCAGTCAAGGTTGGACTACCAGCTACCAGTTCTTC. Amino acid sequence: CASSQGWTTSYQFF.

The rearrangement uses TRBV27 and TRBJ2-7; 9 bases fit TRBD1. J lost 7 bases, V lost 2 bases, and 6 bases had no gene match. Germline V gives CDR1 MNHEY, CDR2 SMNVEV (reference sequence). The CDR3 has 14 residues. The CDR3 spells CASSLRDRALEQYF. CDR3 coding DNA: TGTGCCAGCAGTTTAAGGGACAGGGCCCTGGAGCAGTACTTC.

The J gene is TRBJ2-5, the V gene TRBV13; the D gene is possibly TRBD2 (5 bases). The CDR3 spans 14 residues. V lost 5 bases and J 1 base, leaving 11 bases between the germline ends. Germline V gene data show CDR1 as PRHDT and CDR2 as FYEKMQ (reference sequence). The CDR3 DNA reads TGTGCCAGCAGCCTGCTGGGGAGCCAAGAGACCCAGTACTTC. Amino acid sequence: CASSLLGSQETQYF.

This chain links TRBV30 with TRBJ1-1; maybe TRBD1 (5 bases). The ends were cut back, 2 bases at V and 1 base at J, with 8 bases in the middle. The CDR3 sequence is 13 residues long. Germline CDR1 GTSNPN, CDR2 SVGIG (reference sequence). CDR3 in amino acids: CAWSLQGNTEAFF. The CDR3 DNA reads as TGTGCCTGGAGTCTTCAGGGGAACACTGAAGCTTTCTTT.

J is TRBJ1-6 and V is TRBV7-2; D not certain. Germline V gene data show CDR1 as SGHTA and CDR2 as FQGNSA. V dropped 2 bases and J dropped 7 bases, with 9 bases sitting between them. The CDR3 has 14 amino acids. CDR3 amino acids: CASSLSAGNSPLHF. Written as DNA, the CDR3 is TGTGCCAGCAGCTTAAGCGCGGGGAATTCACCCCTCCACTTT.

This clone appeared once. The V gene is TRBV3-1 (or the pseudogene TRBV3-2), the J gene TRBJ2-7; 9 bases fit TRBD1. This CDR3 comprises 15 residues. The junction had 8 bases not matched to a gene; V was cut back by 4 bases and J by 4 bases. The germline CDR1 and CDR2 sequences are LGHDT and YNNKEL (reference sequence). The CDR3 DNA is TGTGCCAGCAGCCGGACTGACAGGGGGTTGTACGAGCAGTACTTC. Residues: CASSRTDRGLYEQYF.

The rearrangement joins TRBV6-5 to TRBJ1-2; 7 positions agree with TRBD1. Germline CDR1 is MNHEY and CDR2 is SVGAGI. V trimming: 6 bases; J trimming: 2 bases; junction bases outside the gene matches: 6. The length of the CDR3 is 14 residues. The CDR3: CASSSKTGNYGYTF. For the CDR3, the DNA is TGTGCCAGCAGCAGTAAGACAGGGAACTATGGCTACACCTTC.

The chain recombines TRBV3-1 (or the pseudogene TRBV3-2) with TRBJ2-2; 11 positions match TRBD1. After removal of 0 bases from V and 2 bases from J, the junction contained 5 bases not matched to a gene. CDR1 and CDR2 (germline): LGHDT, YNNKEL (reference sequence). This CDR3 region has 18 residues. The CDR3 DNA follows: TGTGCCAGCAGCCAAGACACCGGGACAGGGGGAAACACCGGGGAGCTGTTTTTT. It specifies CASSQDTGTGGNTGELFF.

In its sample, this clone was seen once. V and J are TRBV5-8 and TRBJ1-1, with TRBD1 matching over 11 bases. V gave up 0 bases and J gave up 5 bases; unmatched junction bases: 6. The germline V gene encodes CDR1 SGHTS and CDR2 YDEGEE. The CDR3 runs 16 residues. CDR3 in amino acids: CASSLGTGGVWTEAFF. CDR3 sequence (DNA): TGTGCCAGCAGCTTGGGGACAGGGGGCGTATGGACTGAAGCTTTCTTT.

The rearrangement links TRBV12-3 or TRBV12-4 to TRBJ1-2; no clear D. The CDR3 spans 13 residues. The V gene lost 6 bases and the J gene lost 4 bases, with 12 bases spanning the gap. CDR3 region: CASRPGEGYGYTF. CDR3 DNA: TGTGCCAGCAGGCCCGGGGAGGGCTATGGCTACACCTTC.

The CDR3 DNA follows: TGTGCCAGCAGCGTAGATAGTACTAATGAAAAACTGTTTTTT. Amino acids: CASSVDSTNEKLFF. This chain connects TRBV9 to TRBJ1-4; D is ambiguous. In germline, CDR1 is SGDLS, CDR2 YYNGEE. CDR3 size: 14 residues. The V end lost 0 bases, the J end lost 2 bases, and 5 bases lay between the germline ends.

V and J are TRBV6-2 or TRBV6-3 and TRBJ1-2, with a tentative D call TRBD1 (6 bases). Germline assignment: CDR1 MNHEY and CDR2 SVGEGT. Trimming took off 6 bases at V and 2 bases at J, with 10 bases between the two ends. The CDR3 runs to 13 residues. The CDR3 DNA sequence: TGTGCCAGCAGCTATGGACAGAACTATGGCTACACCTTC. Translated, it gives CASSYGQNYGYTF.

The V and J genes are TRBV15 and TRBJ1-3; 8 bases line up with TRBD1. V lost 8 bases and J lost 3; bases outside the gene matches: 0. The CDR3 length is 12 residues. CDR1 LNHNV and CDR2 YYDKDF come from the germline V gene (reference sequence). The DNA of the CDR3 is TGTGCCACCGGACAGGGTGGAAACACCATATATTTT. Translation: CATGQGGNTIYF.

This chain's CDR3 is CASSLVGLAGARVQFF. CDR3 coding DNA: TGCGCCAGCAGCTTGGTGGGGCTAGCGGGGGCCCGGGTGCAGTTCTTC. V and J are TRBV5-1 and TRBJ2-1; TRBD2 matches at 10 bases. Germline V gene sequence: CDR1 SGHRS, CDR2 YFSETQ. Trimming at V came to 0 bases and at J to 12 bases, leaving 12 bases not matched to a gene. There are 16 residues in the CDR3.

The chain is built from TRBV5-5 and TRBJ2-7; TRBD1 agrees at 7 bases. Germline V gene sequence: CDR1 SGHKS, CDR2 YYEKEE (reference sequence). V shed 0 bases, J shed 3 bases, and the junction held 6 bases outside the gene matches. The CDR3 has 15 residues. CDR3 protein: CASSLGPTGNYEQYF. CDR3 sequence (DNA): TGTGCCAGCAGCTTGGGACCGACAGGGAACTACGAGCAGTACTTC.

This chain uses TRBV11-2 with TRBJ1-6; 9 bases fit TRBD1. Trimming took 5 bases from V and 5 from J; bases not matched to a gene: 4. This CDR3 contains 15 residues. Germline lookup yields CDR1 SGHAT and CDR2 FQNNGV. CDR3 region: CASSARTGDNSPLHF. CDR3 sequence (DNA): TGTGCCAGCAGCGCACGGACAGGGGATAATTCACCCCTCCACTTT.

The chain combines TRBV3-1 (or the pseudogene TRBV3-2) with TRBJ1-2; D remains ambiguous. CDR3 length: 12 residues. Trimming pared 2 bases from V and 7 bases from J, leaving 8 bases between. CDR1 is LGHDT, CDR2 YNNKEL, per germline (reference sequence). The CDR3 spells CASSQTYSGYTF. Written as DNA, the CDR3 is TGTGCCAGCAGCCAAACCTACTCTGGCTACACCTTC.

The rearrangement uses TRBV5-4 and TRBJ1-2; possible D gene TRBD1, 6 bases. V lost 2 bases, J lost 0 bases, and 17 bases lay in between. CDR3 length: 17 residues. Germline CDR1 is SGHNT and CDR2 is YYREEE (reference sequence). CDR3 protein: CASSFGRLDRANYGYTF. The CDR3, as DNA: TGTGCCAGCAGCTTTGGGAGATTGGACAGAGCTAACTATGGCTACACCTTC.

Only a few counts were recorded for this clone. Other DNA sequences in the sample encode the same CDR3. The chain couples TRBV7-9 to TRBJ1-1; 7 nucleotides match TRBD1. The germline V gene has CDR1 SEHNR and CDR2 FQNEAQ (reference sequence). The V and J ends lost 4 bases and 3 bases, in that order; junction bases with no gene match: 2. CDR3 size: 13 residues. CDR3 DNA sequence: TGTGCCAGCAGCTCGGGACAGCACACTGAAGCTTTCTTT. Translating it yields CASSSGQHTEAFF.

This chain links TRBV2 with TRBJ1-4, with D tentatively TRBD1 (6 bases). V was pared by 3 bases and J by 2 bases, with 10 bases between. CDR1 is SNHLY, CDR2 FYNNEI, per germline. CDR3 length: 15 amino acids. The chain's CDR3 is CASSDTGITNEKLFF. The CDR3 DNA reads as TGTGCCAGCAGTGATACAGGGATTACTAATGAAAAACTGTTTTTT.

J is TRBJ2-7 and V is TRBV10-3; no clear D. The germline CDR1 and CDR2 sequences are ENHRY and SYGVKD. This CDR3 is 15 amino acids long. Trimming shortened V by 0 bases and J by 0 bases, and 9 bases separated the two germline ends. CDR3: CAISESTSSSYEQYF. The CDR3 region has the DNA TGTGCCATCAGTGAGTCGACAAGTAGCTCCTACGAGCAGTACTTC.

DNA for the CDR3: TGTGCCAGCAGTCCCTCGACAGGGGATAATTCACCCCTCCACTTT. Translated: CASSPSTGDNSPLHF. This chain joins TRBV2 and TRBJ1-6; 8 positions agree with TRBD1. This CDR3 spans 15 amino acids. Germline CDR1 reads SNHLY; CDR2 reads FYNNEI. V dropped 5 bases and J dropped 5; count of bases not matched to a gene: 5.